The entry below gives a single TCR beta chain sequence along with its context. Mismatch with germline at one junction end may stem from a read error. Per the authors' pipeline: Across clinicopathological groups, CDR3 differences served as the basis for building a distant-metastasis classifier for papillary thyroid cancer. TCRdb re-analyzed the PCR reads using MiXCR. In this record, the V and J calls reflect TCRdb's handling and not the investigators' own analysis. The table includes some 16,000 clones, about a quarter detected once. The CDR3 totals 13 residues. Looked up from germline, CDR1 is SEHNR and CDR2 is FQNEAQ (reference sequence). This specimen belongs to a study of metastatic and nonmetastatic thyroid tumors. The wider study: Across peripheral blood and tumor or nodule tissue samples taken from malignant and benign thyroid patients, the repertoires were compared with one another.

Nobody among the patients had been given any treatment before thyroid surgery. Sample: tumor tissue. This rearrangement joins TRBV7-9 to TRBJ2-2; D ambiguous. The origin of this receptor is a female donor with papillary thyroid cancer or a benign thyroid nodule (not recorded which). Some clones in this sample may be carry-over from other donors' samples. The CDR3 here is CASNLGFDGELSF. The CDR3 nucleotides are TGTGCCAGCAACTTGGGGTTTGACGGCGAGCTGTCTTTT.